This T cell receptor (beta chain) emerged from a study of T cell responses to AZD1222 COVID-19 vaccine. The CDR3 is 16 residues long. The V segment lost 4 bases and the J segment 1 base; nucleotides outside the gene matches: 4. CDR1 and CDR2 (germline): KGHDR, SFDVKD. Sequenced by immunoSEQ multiplex PCR; TCRdb stores in-frame clones only, minus some. The sample has 75,000 to 100,000 clones, roughly 88% seen once; the top ten hold 4.5% to 6%. This material consisted of peripheral blood, taken on day 0 of AZD1222 vaccination. The rearrangement joins TRBV24-1 to TRBJ2-4; 9 bases are shared with TRBD1. The TCR sequence derives from an adult in good health. This chain's CDR3 is CATSEDRGAAKNIQYF. The CDR3 DNA follows: TGTGCCACCAGTGAGGACAGGGGAGCGGCCAAAAACATTCAGTACTTC.